These T cell receptor beta chains were read from a single sample in a study of T cells in Graves' hyperthyroidism and ophthalmopathy. MiXCR was run by TCRdb on the multiplex PCR reads, yielding one entry per CDR3 protein. The repertoire holds a few hundred thousand distinct CDR3 sequences, with roughly an eighth as singletons. Input material: blood. The origin of the receptors is a woman younger than 30 with Graves' hyperthyroidism. The CDR3 runs from the conserved cysteine through the conserved F or W. Fields, in order: CDR3 protein, V gene.

CASSLVVGGAYNEQFF TRBV12-3/TRBV12-4
CASSPGQVSGNTIYF TRBV18
CASSPLWTGGDEQYF TRBV5-6
CASSEDLVYTDTQYF TRBV6-1
CASSSSEGETQYF TRBV5-1
CASSSRTSGRAYNEQFF TRBV12-3/TRBV12-4
CASSFRSGGVSSYEQYF TRBV7-9
CASSDEGLAGNEQFF TRBV25-1
CASGQDEWYGYTF TRBV6-1
CASSVASGSEDTQYF TRBV9
CASSEISGTGTGDYGYTF TRBV2
CASSSQGSGTDTQYF TRBV7-6
CASRGWAGKNTEAFF TRBV28
CSAQPGQGSRELFF TRBV20-1
CASSQDRLGTVVNTGELFF TRBV4-1
CASSLAGGLADTQYF TRBV10-2
CASSFGRYYGYTF TRBV28
CSARSADRGRGYGYTF TRBV20-1
CSADTGGQPQHF TRBV20-1
CASSEGRMHNQPQHF TRBV6-1
CASSVEGNMNTEAFF TRBV9
CASSQDSGRTETQYF TRBV4-2
CASSSRGANVPLHF TRBV11-2
CASSYSGFGYTF TRBV6-2/TRBV6-3
CSARQLDNYGYTF TRBV20-1
CASRPTGAGEQYF TRBV7-9
CASSPGGGRYTGELFF TRBV2
CASSPRLAGPTEQYF TRBV27
CASTETDTQYF TRBV7-9
CASSPPLGDEQFF TRBV18
CASNYVSGDGNTIYF TRBV5-6
CASSQHREGHYGYTF TRBV4-3
CASSFGSGDNNEQFF TRBV28
CASSRTGPTDTQYF TRBV11-2
CASSRGLAGYEETQYF TRBV3-1
CASSLAPGAPYEQYF TRBV27
CASSLQGRAEAFF TRBV6-1
CASSKGTVYEQYF TRBV6-1
CASGLESLTSGRAEFF TRBV12-5
CSPTPGETQYF TRBV20-1
CASSITRGQDRAFF TRBV19
CASSYSSGSVTDTQYF TRBV6-6
CASSANRANYGYTF TRBV9
CSVERRGGDPRNTEAFF TRBV29-1
CASSQSGAYEQYF TRBV3-1
CASSYGATNEKLFF TRBV6-6
CASSVRPLRPQHF TRBV9
CASSQVQPTSGNTIYF TRBV14